The clone carrying this T cell receptor beta chain is labeled medium-sized. As yet, its antigen is unknown. The germline V gene encodes CDR1 MNHEY and CDR2 SMNVEV (reference sequence). The germline V and J ends were trimmed by 3 bases and 1 base, with 9 bases remaining between them. This CDR3 has 14 amino acids. This record comes from a study of spatial heterogeneity in lung cancer. Study results and caveats: Tumoral mutation counts were tracked by counts of expanded intratumoral alpha and beta TCRs.

This sample's time point: sample taken at primary tumor resection. TCRdb re-derived calls from the 5' RACE reads in MiXCR, one entry per CDR3 protein. The repertoire holds nearly 1,500 distinct CDR3 sequences, roughly 20% seen once, with about 51% in the top ten. The TCR was taken from a male donor with early-stage non-small cell lung cancer. The rearrangement joins TRBV27 to TRBJ2-5; a possible D gene is TRBD1 (6 bases). Material: lung tumor tissue, obtained at surgery. The CDR3 loop reads CASSFKDSQETQYF. CDR3 sequence (DNA): TGTGCCAGCAGTTTTAAGGACAGCCAAGAGACCCAGTACTTC.